This note documents a single TCR beta chain sequence. This clonotype was counted once. What antigen it recognizes has not been identified. A much larger clone differs by one base, so this may be a read error. Trimming takes 5 bases from V and 0 bases from J, and the germline ends sit 8 bases apart. The germline V gene encodes CDR1 MNHEY and CDR2 SMNVEV (reference sequence). The CDR3, from cysteine to phenylalanine, totals 14 residues. The entry retains the CDR3 DNA only, 42 bases that are in frame from base 1. The entry originates in a study of molecular identifiers for immune sequencing clone quantification (dated by TCRdb to the late 2010s). For the wider study: In a replicate experiment, RNA from about 19,000 or 110,000 naive CD8 T cells was split into five aliquots, four of which were sequenced. This methods study used CD8 T cells to benchmark TCR RNA copy counting and molecular-identifier clustering-based TCR repertoire sequencing (MIDCIRS). The paper's findings and limits, for the study overall: Identical TCR molecules sharing a barcode could cause highly expanded clone sizes to be underestimated. Even against a background of roughly 1 million naive CD8 T cells, spiked-in Jurkat TCR RNA amounting to a single cell's worth was reported to be detectable. Modeling estimated approximately 3 recovered TCR RNA copies per cell, compared with about ten by digital PCR, which implies roughly 29% capture efficiency. Spiked-in Jurkat TCR RNA (10 copies' worth), which is not part of the donor repertoire, was contained in the naive libraries. When barcode sub-clustering was omitted, TCR diversity was inflated by chimeric consensus sequences, with chimeras reaching as high as 47%. Clones above 20 RNA copies held over 98% of molecules in CMV-specific effector cells but under 1% in naive cells.

The protocol used for the library was PCR. Sequencing instrument: Illumina HiSeq 4000. Bulk TCR libraries were made following a previously described method, with the TCR primers given in Table S5. Purification of total RNA was performed with the Qiagen AllPrep DNA/RNA kit. Before any analysis, reads coming from multiple sequencing runs of the same library were combined into one pool. From the authors' description of their analysis: Reads were retained only if the reads had an exact TCR constant sequence, and the retained reads were trimmed to 150 nt and grouped according to their 12-nt molecular barcodes. Reads within each barcode group were sub-clustered using a 15% Levenshtein threshold, and quality-weighted consensus sequences were constructed for each RNA molecule. Non-functional sequences were filtered out, along with any lower-count sequence sitting one edit away from another sequence. Barcode sub-clusters with fewer than 20% of the maximum read count were removed, based on fitting two negative binomial distributions. TCRdb ran its own pipeline on the public reads, namely fastp trimming at Q25 and MiXCR clone calling, and kept in-frame beta chains. Each CDR3 protein gets just one entry, which takes the most common genes and DNA from the rows behind it. TCRdb assigned the V and J calls; the authors' analysis was not used. The sample table holds fewer than 75,000 distinct CDR3 sequences, of which under 20% were seen once. Clones ranked in the top ten supply 1.3% to 1.5% of the sample.

Libraries of naive CD8 T cells were built from around 20,000 to 1,000,000 sorted cells, with 10%, 30% or 50% of the purified RNA used. On a BD FACSAria II, naive CD8 T cells were FACS-sorted as CD8+CD4-CCR7+CD45RA+ and collected into RLT Plus buffer. To test detection sensitivity, Jurkat RNA equivalent to more than 8 TCR copies was spiked into samples of roughly 18,000-1,000,000 naive CD8 T cells. Enrichment of CD8 T cells was performed with RosetteSep CD8+ T Cell Enrichment Cocktail and Ficoll-Paque, after which ACK red cell lysis was carried out. This clonotype originated in a human donor in good health. Some libraries in this study had Jurkat cell RNA spiked in. In this chain, TRBV27 is recombined with TRBJ1-5; the D gene assignment is ambiguous. The specimen sequenced was naive CD8+ T cells from blood, with Jurkat cell RNA spiked in. The label giving this sample's cell subset or site can be read as: FACS-sorted CD8+CD4-CCR7+CD45RA+ naive T cells. The CDR3 reads as follows: CASSDLYSNQPQHF. The DNA is as follows: TGTGCCAGCAGTGATCTGTATAGCAATCAGCCCCAGCATTTT.